This T cell receptor (beta chain) originates from a study of blood T cell repertoires in COVID-19. The CDR3 totals 17 residues. Germline lookup yields CDR1 SGHAT and CDR2 FQNNGV. V dropped 1 base and J dropped 0 bases, with 10 bases sitting between them. Ages ranged from about 18 to 89 years, with residence in around 24 US areas. In the original workflow: Amplification from reference gene primers served as the basis for estimated nucleated cell counts. TCRdb's table, derived via immunoSEQ multiplex PCR, lists solely in-frame clones and lacks some. V, J and clone size derive from that table, while D and trimming were established from the DNA sequence. Of around 280,000 clones in the sample, around 87% were seen once.

The chain couples TRBV11-2 to TRBJ2-6; D is possibly TRBD2 (6 bases). The sample consisted of PBMCs or T cells enriched from blood (not recorded which). The TCR originated in a woman under 30 with acute COVID-19. The CDR3: CASSLGGLSSGANVLTF. CDR3 nucleotide sequence: TGTGCCAGCAGCTTAGGTGGACTAAGCTCTGGGGCCAACGTCCTGACTTTC.